Listed below are T cell receptor beta chains from one sample, sequenced in a study of blood T cell repertoires in COVID-19. Here immunoSEQ multiplex PCR was the method, and the copy in TCRdb shows in-frame clones only, minus some. Here the sample spans approximately 300,000 clones, roughly 89% being singletons. The sequencing sample was made of peripheral blood. The receptors were sampled from a middle-aged woman with COVID-19, enrolled during active disease. The CDR3 runs from the conserved cysteine through the conserved F or W. Each record gives: V gene, J gene, CDR3 protein.

TRBV28	TRBJ2-7	CASRPGQVTYEQYF
TRBV4-3	TRBJ2-7	CASSQGRTGGHYEQYF
TRBV9	TRBJ1-2	CASSAGMGGRGYTF
TRBV4-1	TRBJ1-4	CASSQGLAGDEKLFF
TRBV27	TRBJ1-2	CASSLRGRGNGYTF
TRBV19	TRBJ1-4	CASSIVRGRLEKLFF
TRBV29-1	TRBJ2-5	CSVELSRDSDRETQYF
TRBV10-2	TRBJ2-5	CASNIAGRETQYF
TRBV3-1/TRBV3-2	TRBJ2-7	CASSPPGSYEQYF
TRBV28	TRBJ1-2	CASSSVYGYTF
TRBV5-1	TRBJ1-1	CASTPSGGTEAFF
TRBV28	TRBJ1-2	CASSGRAGRLDGYTF
TRBV5-1	TRBJ1-3	CASSLQVGNTIYF
TRBV3-1/TRBV3-2	TRBJ2-5	CASNLGQGMGETQYF
TRBV5-4	TRBJ1-2	CASSFSGGGYTF
TRBV5-1	TRBJ1-5	CASSSGQGASNQPQHF
TRBV28	TRBJ1-6	CASEETGTGRFLGVYF
TRBV9	TRBJ1-1	CASSALSTQGGGEAFF
TRBV5-1	TRBJ2-2	CASSTPRGPGELFF
TRBV19	TRBJ1-6	CASRGDRDSSPLHF
TRBV4-1	TRBJ2-5	CASSQLEQETQYF
TRBV5-4	TRBJ2-5	CASSLGVLATEQETQYF
TRBV18	TRBJ1-4	CASSPPGQGGEKLFF
TRBV7-9	TRBJ1-2	CASSLDRGNGYTF
TRBV24-1	TRBJ2-1	CATSDWGTGYNEQFF
TRBV5-1	TRBJ2-5	CASSSAVQGAVQETQYF
TRBV5-1	TRBJ2-5	CASSLARVTETQYF
TRBV3-1/TRBV3-2	TRBJ1-4	CASSQEWGTEGRDNEKLFF
TRBV5-1	TRBJ2-3	CASSLRWDSSTDTQYF
TRBV19	TRBJ1-1	CASSIQGGRSEAFF
TRBV5-6	TRBJ1-3	CASSLAGPGFGNTIYF
TRBV7-8	TRBJ1-5	CASSPFEGSNQPQHF
TRBV19	TRBJ1-5	CASSRTGGGQPQHF
TRBV6-4	TRBJ2-1	CASSDSAGGAYNEQFF
TRBV20-1	TRBJ1-6	CSASEGARSPLHF
TRBV11-2	TRBJ1-5	CASSSQGQGQPQHF
TRBV7-9	TRBJ1-4	CASNGGGKNFNEKLFF
TRBV3-1/TRBV3-2	TRBJ2-1	CASSQVSLDRDRWSYNEQFF
TRBV7-3	TRBJ2-1	CASSLSAGSYNEQFF
TRBV5-4	TRBJ1-2	CASSLPRQGNYGYTF
TRBV28	TRBJ2-5	CASTPSGAKETQYF
TRBV4-3	TRBJ1-1	CASSQDTPGWGGLTEAFF
TRBV15	TRBJ1-1	CATSRAGETTEAFF
TRBV4-3	TRBJ2-7	CASSQERGSEQYF
TRBV18	TRBJ1-6	CASSPFTQLYEDSPLHF
TRBV18	TRBJ2-2	CASSPELAGVNAGELFF
TRBV30	TRBJ1-2	CAWSVSERGHGGYTF
TRBV7-2	TRBJ1-2	CASSSSANRGLIYGYTF
TRBV9	TRBJ2-3	CASSQTGQPSTDTQYF
TRBV30	TRBJ1-2	CAWSVTGGDGYTF
TRBV28	TRBJ1-1	CASSLAVTFRAFF
TRBV9	TRBJ1-5	CASSGGQGSNQPQHF
TRBV3-1/TRBV3-2	TRBJ1-2	CASSQDVGGILYGYTF
TRBV7-8	TRBJ2-2	CASSFSVARELFF
TRBV5-6	TRBJ1-3	CASSLTGGRGNTIYF
TRBV5-8	TRBJ2-5	CASSLGPGQGMGETQYF
TRBV30	TRBJ1-6	CAWSVSDRGGSPLHF
TRBV18	TRBJ2-2	CASSPGLDRAGELFF